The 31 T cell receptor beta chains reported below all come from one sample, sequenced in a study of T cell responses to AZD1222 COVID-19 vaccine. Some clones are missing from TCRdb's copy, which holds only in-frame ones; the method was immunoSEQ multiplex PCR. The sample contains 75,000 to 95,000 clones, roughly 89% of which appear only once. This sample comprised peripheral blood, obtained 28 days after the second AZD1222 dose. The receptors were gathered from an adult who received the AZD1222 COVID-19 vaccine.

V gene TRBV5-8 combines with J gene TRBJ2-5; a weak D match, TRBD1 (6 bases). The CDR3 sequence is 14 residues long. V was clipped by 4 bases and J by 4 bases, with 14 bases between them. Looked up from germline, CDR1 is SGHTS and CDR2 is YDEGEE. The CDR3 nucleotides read TGTGCCAGCAGCCTTTGGACAGCTCGAGAGACCCAGTACTTC. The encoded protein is CASSLWTARETQYF.

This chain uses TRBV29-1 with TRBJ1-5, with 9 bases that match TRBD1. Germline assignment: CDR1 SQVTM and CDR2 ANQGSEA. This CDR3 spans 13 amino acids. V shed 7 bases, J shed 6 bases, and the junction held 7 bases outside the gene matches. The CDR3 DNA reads TGCAGCGGGGGACAGGGAGGAGGTCAGCCCCAGCATTTT. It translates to CSGGQGGGQPQHF.

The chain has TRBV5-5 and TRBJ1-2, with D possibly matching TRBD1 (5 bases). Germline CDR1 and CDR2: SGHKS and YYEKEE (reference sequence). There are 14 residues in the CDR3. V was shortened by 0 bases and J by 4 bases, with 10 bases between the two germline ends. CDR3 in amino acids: CASSLAAGPYGYTF. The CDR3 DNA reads TGTGCCAGCAGCTTGGCGGCAGGGCCCTATGGCTACACCTTC.

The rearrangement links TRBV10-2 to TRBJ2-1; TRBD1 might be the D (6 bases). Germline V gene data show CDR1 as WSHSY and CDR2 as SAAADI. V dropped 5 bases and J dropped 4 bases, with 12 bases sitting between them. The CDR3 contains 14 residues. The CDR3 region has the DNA TGCGCCAGCAGTAAGGACAGCCTTTACAATGAGCAGTTCTTC. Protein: CASSKDSLYNEQFF.

The CDR3 DNA sequence: TGTGCCAGCAGCGTTAGCGGGGGTTACACCGGGGAGCTGTTTTTT. Translated: CASSVSGGYTGELFF. J is TRBJ2-2 and V is TRBV9; TRBD2 agrees at 9 bases. The germline V gene encodes CDR1 SGDLS and CDR2 YYNGEE. The CDR3 covers 15 residues. Trimming cost V 2 bases and J 3 bases; bases outside gene matches: 2.

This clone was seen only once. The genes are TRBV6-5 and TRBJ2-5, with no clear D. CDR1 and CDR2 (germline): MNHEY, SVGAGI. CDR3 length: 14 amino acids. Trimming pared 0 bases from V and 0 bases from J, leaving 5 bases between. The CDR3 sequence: CASSYSYNQETQYF. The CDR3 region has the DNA TGTGCCAGCAGTTACTCGTACAACCAAGAGACCCAGTACTTC.

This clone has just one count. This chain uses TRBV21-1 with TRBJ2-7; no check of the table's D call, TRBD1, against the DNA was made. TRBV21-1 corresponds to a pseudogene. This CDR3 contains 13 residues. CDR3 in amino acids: CAGPGGATGEQYF. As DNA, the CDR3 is TGTGCCGGGCCAGGGGGCGCAACGGGTGAGCAGTACTTC.

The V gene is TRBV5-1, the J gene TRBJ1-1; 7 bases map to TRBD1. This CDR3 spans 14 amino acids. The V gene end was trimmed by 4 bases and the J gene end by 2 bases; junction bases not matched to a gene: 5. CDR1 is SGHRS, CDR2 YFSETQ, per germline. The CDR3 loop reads CASSLRQGNTEAFF. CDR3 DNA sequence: TGCGCCAGCAGCCTCCGACAGGGCAACACTGAAGCTTTCTTT. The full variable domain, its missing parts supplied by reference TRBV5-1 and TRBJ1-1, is KAGVTQTPRYLIKTRGQQVTLSCSPISGHRSVSWYQQTPGQGLQFLFEYFSETQRNKGNFPGRFSGRQFSNSRSEMNVSTLELGDSALYLCASSLRQGNTEAFFGQGTRLTVV.

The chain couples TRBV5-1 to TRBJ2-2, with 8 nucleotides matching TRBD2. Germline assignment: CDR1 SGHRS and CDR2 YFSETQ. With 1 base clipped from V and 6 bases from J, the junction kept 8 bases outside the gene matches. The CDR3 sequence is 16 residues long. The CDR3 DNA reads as TGCGCCAGCAGCTTGATTAGCGGGGAGTCGGCCGGGGAGCTGTTTTTT. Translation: CASSLISGESAGELFF. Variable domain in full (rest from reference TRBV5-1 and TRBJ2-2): KAGVTQTPRYLIKTRGQQVTLSCSPISGHRSVSWYQQTPGQGLQFLFEYFSETQRNKGNFPGRFSGRQFSNSRSEMNVSTLELGDSALYLCASSLISGESAGELFFGEGSRLTVL.

The CDR3 coding sequence is TGTGCCAGCAGCTTAACGGGGGTCCAAGAGACCCAGTACTTC. This encodes CASSLTGVQETQYF. The chain employs TRBV7-3 and TRBJ2-5; either TRBD1 or TRBD2 may supply D (5 bases each). V was pared by 0 bases and J by 1 base, with 6 bases between. This CDR3 has 14 residues. Germline CDR1 reads SGHTA; CDR2 reads FQGTGA.

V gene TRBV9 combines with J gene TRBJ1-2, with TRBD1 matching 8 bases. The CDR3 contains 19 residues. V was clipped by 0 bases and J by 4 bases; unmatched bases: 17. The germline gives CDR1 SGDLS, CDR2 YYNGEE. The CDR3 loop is CASSVARGGGTGAFYGYTF. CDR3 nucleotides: TGTGCCAGCAGCGTAGCTCGGGGTGGTGGGACAGGAGCCTTCTATGGCTACACCTTC.

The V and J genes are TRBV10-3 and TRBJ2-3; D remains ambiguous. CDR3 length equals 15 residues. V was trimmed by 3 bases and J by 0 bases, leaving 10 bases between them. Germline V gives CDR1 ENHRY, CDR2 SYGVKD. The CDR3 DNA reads TGTGCCATCAGTGATGAGTTTCCGAGCACAGATACGCAGTATTTT. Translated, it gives CAISDEFPSTDTQYF.

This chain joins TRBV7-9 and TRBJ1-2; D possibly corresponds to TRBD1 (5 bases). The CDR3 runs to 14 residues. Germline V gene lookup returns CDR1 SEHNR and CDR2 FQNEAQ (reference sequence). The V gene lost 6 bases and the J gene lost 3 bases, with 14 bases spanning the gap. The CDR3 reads CASSPAGTHYGYTF. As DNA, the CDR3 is TGTGCCAGCAGTCCAGCTGGGACCCACTATGGCTACACCTTC. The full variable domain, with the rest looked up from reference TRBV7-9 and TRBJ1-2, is DTGVSQNPRHKITKRGQNVTFRCDPISEHNRLYWYRQTLGQGPEFLTYFQNEAQLEKSRLLSDRFSAERPKGSFSTLEIQRTEQGDSAMYLCASSPAGTHYGYTFGSGTRLTVV.

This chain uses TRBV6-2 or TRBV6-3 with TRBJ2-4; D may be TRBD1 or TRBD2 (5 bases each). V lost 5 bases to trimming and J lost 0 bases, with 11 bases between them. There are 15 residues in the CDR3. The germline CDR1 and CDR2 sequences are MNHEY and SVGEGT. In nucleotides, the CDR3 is TGTGCCAGCAGTGAGCATGGGGGAGCCAAAAACATTCAGTACTTC. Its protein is CASSEHGGAKNIQYF.

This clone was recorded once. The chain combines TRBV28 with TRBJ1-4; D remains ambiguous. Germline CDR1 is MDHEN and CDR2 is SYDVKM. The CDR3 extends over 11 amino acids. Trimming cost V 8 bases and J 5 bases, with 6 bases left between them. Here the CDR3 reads CASSPNEKLFF. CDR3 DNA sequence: TGTGCCAGCTCGCCCAATGAAAAACTGTTTTTT.

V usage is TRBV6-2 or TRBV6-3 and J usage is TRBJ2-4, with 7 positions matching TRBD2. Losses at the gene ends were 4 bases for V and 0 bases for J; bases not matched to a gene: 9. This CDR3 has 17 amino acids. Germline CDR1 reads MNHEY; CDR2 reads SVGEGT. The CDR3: CASSLTGTTLAKNIQYF. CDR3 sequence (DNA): TGTGCCAGCAGTTTAACCGGGACTACTCTAGCCAAAAACATTCAGTACTTC.

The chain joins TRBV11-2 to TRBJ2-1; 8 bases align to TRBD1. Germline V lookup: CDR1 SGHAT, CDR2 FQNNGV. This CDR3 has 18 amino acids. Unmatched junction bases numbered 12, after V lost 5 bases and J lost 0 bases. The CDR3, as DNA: TGTGCCAGCAGCAACAATCAGGGGGCTAGAAGCTCCTACAATGAGCAGTTCTTC. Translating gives CASSNNQGARSSYNEQFF.

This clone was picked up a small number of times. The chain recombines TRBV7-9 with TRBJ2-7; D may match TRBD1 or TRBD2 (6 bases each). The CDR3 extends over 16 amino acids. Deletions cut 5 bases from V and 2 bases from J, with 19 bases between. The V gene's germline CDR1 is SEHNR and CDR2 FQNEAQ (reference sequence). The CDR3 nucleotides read TGTGCCAGCAGCCCCGGAGGGGGACGGGCGACCTACGAGCAGTACTTC. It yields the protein CASSPGGGRATYEQYF.

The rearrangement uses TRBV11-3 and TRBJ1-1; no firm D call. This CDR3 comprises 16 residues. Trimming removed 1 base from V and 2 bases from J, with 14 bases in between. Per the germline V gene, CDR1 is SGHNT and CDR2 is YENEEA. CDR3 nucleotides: TGTGCCAGCAGCTTAGGGTTTGGCGTCACTAACACTGAAGCTTTCTTT. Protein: CASSLGFGVTNTEAFF.

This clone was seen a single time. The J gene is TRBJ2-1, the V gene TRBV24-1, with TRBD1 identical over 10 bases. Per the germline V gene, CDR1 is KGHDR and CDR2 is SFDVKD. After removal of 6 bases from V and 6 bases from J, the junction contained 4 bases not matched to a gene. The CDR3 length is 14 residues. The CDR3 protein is CATSPGQGINEQFF. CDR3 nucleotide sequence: TGTGCCACCAGTCCGGGACAGGGGATCAATGAGCAGTTCTTC.

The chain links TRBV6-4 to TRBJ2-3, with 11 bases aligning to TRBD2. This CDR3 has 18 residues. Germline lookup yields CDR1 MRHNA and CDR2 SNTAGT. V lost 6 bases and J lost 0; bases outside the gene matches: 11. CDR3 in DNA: TGTGCCAGCAGCATAGGTAGCGGGGGGGCCTCTAGCACAGATACGCAGTATTTT. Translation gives CASSIGSGGASSTDTQYF.

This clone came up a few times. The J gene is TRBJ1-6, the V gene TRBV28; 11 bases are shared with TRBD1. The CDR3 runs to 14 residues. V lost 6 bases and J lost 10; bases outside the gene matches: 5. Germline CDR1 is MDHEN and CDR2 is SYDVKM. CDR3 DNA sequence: TGTGCCAGCAGAGCGGGACAGGGGGGATCACCCCTCCACTTT. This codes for CASRAGQGGSPLHF.

The CDR3 DNA reads TGTGCCAGCAGCCAAGATAGCCGGGGGGCCATAAACACTGAAGCTTTCTTT. It translates to CASSQDSRGAINTEAFF. V is TRBV4-2 and J is TRBJ1-1; D might be TRBD1 (6 bases). Germline V gives CDR1 LGHNA, CDR2 YNFKEQ. CDR3 size: 17 residues. Trimming removed 0 bases at V and 2 bases at J, with 16 bases between.

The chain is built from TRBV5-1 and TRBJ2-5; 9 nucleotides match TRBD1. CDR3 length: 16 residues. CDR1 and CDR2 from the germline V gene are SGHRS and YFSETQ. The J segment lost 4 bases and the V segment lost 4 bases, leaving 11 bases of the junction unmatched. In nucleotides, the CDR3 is TGCGCCAGCAGCACTGTTAAGGGACAGGGTGCAGAGACCCAGTACTTC. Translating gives CASSTVKGQGAETQYF.

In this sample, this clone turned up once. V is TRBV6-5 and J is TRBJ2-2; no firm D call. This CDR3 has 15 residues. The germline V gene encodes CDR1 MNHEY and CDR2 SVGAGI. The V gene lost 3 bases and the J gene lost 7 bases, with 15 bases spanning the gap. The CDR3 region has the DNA TGTGCCAGCAGTTATCTGGCAGCAAGCAGCGGGGAGCTGTTTTTT. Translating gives CASSYLAASSGELFF.

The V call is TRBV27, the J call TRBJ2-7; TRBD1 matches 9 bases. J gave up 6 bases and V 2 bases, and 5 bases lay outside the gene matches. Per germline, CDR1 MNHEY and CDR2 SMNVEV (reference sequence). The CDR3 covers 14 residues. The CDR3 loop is CASSLTGGHLEQYV. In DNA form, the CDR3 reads TGTGCCAGCAGTTTAACAGGGGGCCACCTCGAGCAGTACGTC.

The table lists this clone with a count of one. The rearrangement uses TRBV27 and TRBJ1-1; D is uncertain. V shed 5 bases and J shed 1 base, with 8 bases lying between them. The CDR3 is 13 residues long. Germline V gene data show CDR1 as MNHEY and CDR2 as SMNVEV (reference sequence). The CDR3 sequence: CASSLGRNTEAFF. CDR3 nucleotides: TGTGCCAGCAGTCTAGGCCGGAACACTGAAGCTTTCTTT.

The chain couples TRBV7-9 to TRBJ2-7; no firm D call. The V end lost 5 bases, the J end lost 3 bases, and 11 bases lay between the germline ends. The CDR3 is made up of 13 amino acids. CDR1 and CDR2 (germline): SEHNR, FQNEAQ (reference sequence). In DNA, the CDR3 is TGTGCCAGCAGCCCCCCCGGTCGCTACGAGCAGTACGTC. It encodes CASSPPGRYEQYV.

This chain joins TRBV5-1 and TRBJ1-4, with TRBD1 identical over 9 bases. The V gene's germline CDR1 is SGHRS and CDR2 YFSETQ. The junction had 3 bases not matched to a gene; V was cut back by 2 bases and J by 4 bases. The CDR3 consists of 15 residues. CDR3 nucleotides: TGCGCCAGCAGCTTTAACAGGGGGCTTAATGAAAAACTGTTTTTT. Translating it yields CASSFNRGLNEKLFF. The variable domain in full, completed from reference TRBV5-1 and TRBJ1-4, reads KAGVTQTPRYLIKTRGQQVTLSCSPISGHRSVSWYQQTPGQGLQFLFEYFSETQRNKGNFPGRFSGRQFSNSRSEMNVSTLELGDSALYLCASSFNRGLNEKLFFGSGTQLSVL.

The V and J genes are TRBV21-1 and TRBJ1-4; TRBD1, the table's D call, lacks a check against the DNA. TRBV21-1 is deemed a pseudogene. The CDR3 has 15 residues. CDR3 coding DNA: TGTGCCAGCAGCAAAGTTGGGAAAAGGGGGGAAAAACTGTTTTTT. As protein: CASSKVGKRGEKLFF.

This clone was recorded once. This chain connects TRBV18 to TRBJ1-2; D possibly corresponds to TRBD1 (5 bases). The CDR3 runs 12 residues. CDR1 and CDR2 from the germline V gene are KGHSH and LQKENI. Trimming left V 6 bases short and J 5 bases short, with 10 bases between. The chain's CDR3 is CASSSAGYGYTF. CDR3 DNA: TGTGCCAGCTCCTCCGCAGGGTATGGCTACACCTTC.